This entry describes one T cell receptor beta chain. Its antigen is not identified. This entry comes from a study of T-cell memory formation after mild COVID-19. In the study overall: For the most part, TCR clusters were specific to one donor. Whole-study results and caveats: CD4/CD8 balance characterized clones contracting day 15 to 85, and CD4+ skew characterized later expanders. Mainly in CM and EM were contracting CD4+ clones; CD8+ were in EMRA.

The CDR3 covers 16 residues. Germline V CDR1 and CDR2: MNHEY, SVGEGT. Trimming pared 5 bases from V and 3 bases from J, leaving 19 bases between. TCRdb ran MiXCR on the 5' RACE reads and lists one entry per CDR3 protein. Here the sample spans approximately 290,000 distinct CDR3 sequences, more than 15% being singletons. The rearrangement joins TRBV6-2 or TRBV6-3 to TRBJ1-1; D is uncertain. The sequence was obtained from a young man who had mild COVID-19 (a few samples of this study predate the infection). Cell type and time point are not known. The sequencing sample was made of PBMCs or a T cell subset sorted from them (not recorded which). CDR3 DNA: TGTGCCAGCAGTGACCTAAGGGTGGAGTTTGACACTGAAGCTTTCTTT. Amino acids: CASSDLRVEFDTEAFF.